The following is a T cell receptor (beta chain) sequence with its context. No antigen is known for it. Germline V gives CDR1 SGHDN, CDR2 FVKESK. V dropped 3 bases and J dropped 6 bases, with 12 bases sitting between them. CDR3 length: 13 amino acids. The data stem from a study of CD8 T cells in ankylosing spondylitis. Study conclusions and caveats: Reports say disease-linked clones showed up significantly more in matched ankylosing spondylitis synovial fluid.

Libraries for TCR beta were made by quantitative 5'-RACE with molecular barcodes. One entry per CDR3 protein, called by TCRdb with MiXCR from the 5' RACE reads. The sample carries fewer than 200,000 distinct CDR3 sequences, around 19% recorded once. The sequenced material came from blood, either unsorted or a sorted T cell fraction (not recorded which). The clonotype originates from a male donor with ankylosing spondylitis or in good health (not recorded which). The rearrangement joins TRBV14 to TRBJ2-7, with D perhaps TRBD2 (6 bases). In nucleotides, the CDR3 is TGTGCCAGCAGCCAGGAACTAGCAGGCGAGCAGTACTTC. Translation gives CASSQELAGEQYF.